This TCR beta chain was obtained from a study of blood T cell repertoires in COVID-19. Study information: T cells, B-cell-depleted T cells, or PBMCs supplied cDNA or gDNA.

Repertoires were generated with immunoSEQ multiplex PCR, while TCRdb's copy carries only in-frame clones and drops some. The sample yields 150,000 to 200,000 clones, more than 85% seen once. The trim removed 0 bases at V and 8 bases at J, leaving 0 bases unmatched. The germline gives CDR1 MNHNY, CDR2 SVGAGI (reference sequence). This CDR3 is built from 13 residues. The sequence came from a man in his fifties or sixties with acute or convalescent COVID-19. Sequencing was carried out using peripheral blood. The rearrangement links TRBV6-6 to TRBJ2-1; 8 nucleotides match TRBD2. The CDR3 sequence: CASSYSTSDEQFF. The CDR3 DNA follows: TGTGCCAGCAGTTACTCGACTAGCGATGAGCAGTTCTTC.